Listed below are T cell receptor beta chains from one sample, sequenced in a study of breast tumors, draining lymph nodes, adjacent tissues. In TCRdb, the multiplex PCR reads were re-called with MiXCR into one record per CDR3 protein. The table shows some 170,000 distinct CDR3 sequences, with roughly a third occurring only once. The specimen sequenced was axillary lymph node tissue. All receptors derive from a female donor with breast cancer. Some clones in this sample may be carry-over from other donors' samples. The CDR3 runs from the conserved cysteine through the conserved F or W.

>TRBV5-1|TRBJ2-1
CASSYRDSSHEQFF
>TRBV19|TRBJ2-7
CASSFIDNRAEQYF
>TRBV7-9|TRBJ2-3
CASRALADTQYF
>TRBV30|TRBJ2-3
CAWKTVIDTQYF
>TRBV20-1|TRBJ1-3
CSARVVVSGRNTIYF
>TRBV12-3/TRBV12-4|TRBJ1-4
CASRQDRGVNEKLFF
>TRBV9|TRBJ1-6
CASSLKQGDSPPHF
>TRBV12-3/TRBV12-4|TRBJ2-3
CASSLVLGTQYF
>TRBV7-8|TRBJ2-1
CASSYLQGIEQFF
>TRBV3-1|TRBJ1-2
CASSPQGTGGYTF
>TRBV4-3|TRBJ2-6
CASSQVSPRGSGANVLTF
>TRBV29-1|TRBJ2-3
CSVRASVGQDTQYF
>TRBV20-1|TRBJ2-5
CSARQGTSGGIQETQYF
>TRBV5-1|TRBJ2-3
CASSLEVRGQDTQYF
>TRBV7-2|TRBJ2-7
CASSLVGGSGNEQYF
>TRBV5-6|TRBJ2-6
CASSFGTARAWSSGANVLTF
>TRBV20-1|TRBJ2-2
CSARAPGELFF
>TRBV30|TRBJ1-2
CAWSVQGLYGYTF
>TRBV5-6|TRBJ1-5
CASGQANSPQHF
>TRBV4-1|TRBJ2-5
CASRQDGGHPQETQYF
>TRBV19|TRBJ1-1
CATQGRGNTGAFF
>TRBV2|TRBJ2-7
CASSALRTSGTGPSYEQYF
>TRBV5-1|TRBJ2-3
CASSLDLTFTDTQYF
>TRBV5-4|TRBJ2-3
CASSLEPMGDTQYF
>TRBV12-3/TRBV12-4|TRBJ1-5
CASRGQGNQPQHF
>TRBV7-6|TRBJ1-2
CAIRDRVGYGYTF
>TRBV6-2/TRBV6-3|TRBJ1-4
CASSTGTGHEKLFF
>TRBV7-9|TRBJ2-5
CASSLMTSGGTQETQYF
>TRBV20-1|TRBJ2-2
CSARVSLREGDPNTGELFF
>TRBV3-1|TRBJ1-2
CASGDEGGIYGYTF
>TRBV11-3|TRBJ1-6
CASSLVRDTRDTIYNSPLHF
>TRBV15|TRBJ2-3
CATSRGGLAGRDTQYF
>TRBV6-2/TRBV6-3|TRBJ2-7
CASSYGITYEQYF
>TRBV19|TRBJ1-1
CASTPRRGSNTEAFF
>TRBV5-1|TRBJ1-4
CVSSPYSATNEKLSF
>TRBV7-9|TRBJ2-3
CASTEGLADTQYF
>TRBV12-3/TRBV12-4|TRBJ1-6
CASSLKGANSPLHF
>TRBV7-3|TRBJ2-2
CASSVRGQAGELFF
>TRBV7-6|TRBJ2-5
CASSPSTRKTQYF
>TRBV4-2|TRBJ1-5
CASSHVDRGDQPQHF
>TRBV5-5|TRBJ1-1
CASSRRGAITNTEAFF
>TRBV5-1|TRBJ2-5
CASGSGEGFGETQYF
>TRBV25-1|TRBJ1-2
CASSDWTGDGYTF
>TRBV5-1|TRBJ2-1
CASSLAGGGYEQFF
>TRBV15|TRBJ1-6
CATSRDYARDRLNSPLHF
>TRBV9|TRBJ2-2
CASSVGVLETGELFF
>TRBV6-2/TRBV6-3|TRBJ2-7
CASSGDGGYEQYF
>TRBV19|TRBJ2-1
CASSSRTGGGDEQFF
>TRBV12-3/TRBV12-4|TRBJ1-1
CASSYLGQYTEAFF
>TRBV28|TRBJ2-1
CAIALVDAYNEQFF
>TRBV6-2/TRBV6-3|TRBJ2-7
CASSPERPGTTSYEQYF
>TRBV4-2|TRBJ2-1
CASSHPADSVVNEQFF
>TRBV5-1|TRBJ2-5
CASSINVGQETQYF